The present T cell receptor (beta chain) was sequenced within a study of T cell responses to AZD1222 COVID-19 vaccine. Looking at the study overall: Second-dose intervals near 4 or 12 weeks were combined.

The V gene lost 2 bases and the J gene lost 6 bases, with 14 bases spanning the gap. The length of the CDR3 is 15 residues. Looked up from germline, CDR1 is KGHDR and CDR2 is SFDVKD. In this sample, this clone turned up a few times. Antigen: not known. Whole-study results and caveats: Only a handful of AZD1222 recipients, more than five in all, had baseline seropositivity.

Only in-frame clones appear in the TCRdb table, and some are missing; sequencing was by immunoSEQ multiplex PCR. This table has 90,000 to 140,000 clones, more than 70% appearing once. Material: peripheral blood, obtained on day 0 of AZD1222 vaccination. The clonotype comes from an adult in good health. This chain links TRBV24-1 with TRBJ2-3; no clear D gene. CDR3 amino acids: CATSDWASGGDTQYF. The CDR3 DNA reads TGTGCCACCAGTGATTGGGCGTCCGGTGGGGATACGCAGTATTTT.